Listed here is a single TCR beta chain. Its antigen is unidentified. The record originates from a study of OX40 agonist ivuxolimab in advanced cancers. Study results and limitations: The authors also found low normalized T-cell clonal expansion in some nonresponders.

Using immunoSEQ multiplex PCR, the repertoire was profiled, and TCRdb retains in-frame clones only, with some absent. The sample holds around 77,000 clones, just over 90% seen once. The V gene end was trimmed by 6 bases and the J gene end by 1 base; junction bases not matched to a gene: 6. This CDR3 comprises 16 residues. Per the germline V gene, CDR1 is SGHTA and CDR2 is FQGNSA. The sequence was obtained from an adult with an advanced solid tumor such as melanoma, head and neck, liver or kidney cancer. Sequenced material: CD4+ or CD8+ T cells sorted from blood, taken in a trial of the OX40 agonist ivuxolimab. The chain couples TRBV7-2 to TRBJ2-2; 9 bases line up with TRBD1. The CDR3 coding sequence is TGTGCCAGCAGGTTACAGGGGGCACTGAACACCGGGGAGCTGTTTTTT. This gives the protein CASRLQGALNTGELFF. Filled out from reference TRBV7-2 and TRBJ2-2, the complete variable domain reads GAGVSQSPSNKVTEKGKDVELRCDPISGHTALYWYRQSLGQGLEFLIYFQGNSAPDKSGLPSDRFSAERTGGSVSTLTIQRTQQEDSAVYLCASRLQGALNTGELFFGEGSRLTVL.